The TCR beta chain described here comes from a study of blood T cells in healthy people across ages. Details on this clonotype: A much larger clone is a single base away; this may be a read error.

It was with a sample-barcoded 5' primer and a J-beta primer mix that a second PCR of roughly 7 to 12 cycles was run. MiXCR was run by TCRdb on the 5' RACE reads, yielding one entry per CDR3 protein. The sample lists 630,000 or so distinct CDR3 sequences, approximately 29% seen once, with less than 20% in the top ten. The CDR3 loop spans 15 amino acids. Germline assignment: CDR1 SQVTM and CDR2 ANQGSEA. The V end lost 4 bases, the J end lost 1 base, and 17 bases lay between the germline ends. This sequence originates from a woman aged 80 or over in good health. The sample was blood. This chain joins TRBV29-1 and TRBJ2-7; a possible D gene is TRBD1 (6 bases). DNA of the CDR3: TGCAGCGTTGTACAGGGTCTCGCCCGTTCCTACGAGCAGTACTTC. Its protein is CSVVQGLARSYEQYF.